What follows is one T cell receptor (beta chain) and its context. The antigen is unknown. TCRdb reanalyzed the 5' RACE reads and collapses them to one entry per CDR3 protein, without DNA. In all, the sample yields a few hundred thousand distinct CDR3 sequences. The data were obtained in a study of monozygotic twins with inflammatory bowel disease. Overall study findings and caveats: Clonotypes shared with others were fewer in IBD patients than in healthy twins, especially with disease activity. Results did not support any single strong IBD-associated signal or clonotype.

From germline, CDR1 is LNHDA and CDR2 SQIVND (reference sequence). This CDR3 region has 14 residues. The source is a human donor with ulcerative colitis or Crohn's disease, or a healthy co-twin of an affected twin (not recorded which). The chain combines TRBV19 with TRBJ2-1. Specimen: blood. CDR3: CASSMVYGSREQFF.